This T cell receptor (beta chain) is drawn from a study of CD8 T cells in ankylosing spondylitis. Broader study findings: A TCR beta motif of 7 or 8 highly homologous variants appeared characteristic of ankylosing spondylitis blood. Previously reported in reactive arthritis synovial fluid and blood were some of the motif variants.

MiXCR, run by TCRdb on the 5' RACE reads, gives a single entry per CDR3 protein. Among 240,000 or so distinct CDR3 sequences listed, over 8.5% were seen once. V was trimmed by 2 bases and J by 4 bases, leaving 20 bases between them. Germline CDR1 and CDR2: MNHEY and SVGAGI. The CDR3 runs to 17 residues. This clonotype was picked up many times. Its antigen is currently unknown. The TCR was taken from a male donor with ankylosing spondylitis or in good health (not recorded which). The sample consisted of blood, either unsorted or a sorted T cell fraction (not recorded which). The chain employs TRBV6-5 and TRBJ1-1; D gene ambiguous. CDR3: CASSYDEVANTVTEAFF. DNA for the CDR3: TGTGCCAGCAGTTACGACGAGGTGGCCAACACGGTCACTGAAGCTTTCTTT.